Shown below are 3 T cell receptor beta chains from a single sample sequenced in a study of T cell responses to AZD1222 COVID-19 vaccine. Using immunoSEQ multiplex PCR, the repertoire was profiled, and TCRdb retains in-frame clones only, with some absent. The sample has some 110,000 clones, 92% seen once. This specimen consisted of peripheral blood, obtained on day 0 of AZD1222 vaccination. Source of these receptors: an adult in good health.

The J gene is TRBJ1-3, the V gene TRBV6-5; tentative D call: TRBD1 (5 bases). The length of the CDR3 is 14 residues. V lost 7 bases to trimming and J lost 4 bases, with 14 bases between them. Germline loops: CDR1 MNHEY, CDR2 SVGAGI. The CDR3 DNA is TGTGCCAGCAAGATACAGGAGGAGGGAAACACCATATATTTT. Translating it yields CASKIQEEGNTIYF.

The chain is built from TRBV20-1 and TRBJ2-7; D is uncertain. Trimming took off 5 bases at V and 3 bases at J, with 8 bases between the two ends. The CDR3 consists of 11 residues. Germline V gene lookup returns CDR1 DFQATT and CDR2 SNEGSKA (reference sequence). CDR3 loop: CSASGFYEQYF. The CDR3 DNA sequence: TGCAGTGCTTCAGGTTTCTACGAGCAGTACTTC.

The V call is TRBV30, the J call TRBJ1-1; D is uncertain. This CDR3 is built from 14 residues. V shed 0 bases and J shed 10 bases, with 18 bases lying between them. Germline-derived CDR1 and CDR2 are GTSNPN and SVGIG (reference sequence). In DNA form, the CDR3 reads TGTGCCTGGAGTGTACCCCCCGATCCAACGGGAGCTTTCTTT. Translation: CAWSVPPDPTGAFF.